The next 15 T cell receptor beta chains were all read from a single sample in a study of T cells in Graves' hyperthyroidism and ophthalmopathy. RNA transcripts yielded amplified TCR beta CDR3 regions. The HTBI set primed first-round TCR CDR3 RT-PCR. Each CDR3 protein is one row after TCRdb ran MiXCR on the multiplex PCR reads. The table includes 300,000 to 400,000 distinct CDR3 sequences, 21% detected once. Sequenced sample: blood. The receptors shown here come from a woman in her forties or fifties with Graves' hyperthyroidism.

The sample holds many counts of this clonotype. The chain recombines TRBV5-1 with TRBJ1-1, with TRBD1 as a possible D gene (6 bases). The V gene lost 3 bases and the J gene lost 1 base, with 16 bases spanning the gap. This CDR3 comprises 16 residues. Germline CDR1 SGHRS, CDR2 YFSETQ. Written as DNA, the CDR3 is TGCGCCAGCAGCTCAGTCAAGGGGGGATCGAACACTGAAGCTTTCTTT. The encoded protein is CASSSVKGGSNTEAFF.

The chain carries TRBV6-1 and TRBJ2-3; 10 bases line up with TRBD2. With V trimmed by 2 bases and J by 4 bases, 6 bases remained unmatched. CDR1 is MNHNS and CDR2 is SASEGT in the germline V gene. The CDR3 length is 16 residues. The CDR3 is CASSESGGDGADTQYF. The CDR3 coding sequence is TGTGCCAGCAGTGAAAGCGGGGGGGATGGCGCAGATACGCAGTATTTT.

This clonotype has more than one count but fewer than ten. The chain joins TRBV7-3 to TRBJ1-2; 7 bases match TRBD1. Germline V gene sequence: CDR1 SGHTA, CDR2 FQGTGA. The length of the CDR3 is 15 residues. Unmatched junction bases numbered 5, after V lost 0 bases and J lost 4 bases. CDR3 sequence reads: CASSLTEGAGYGYTF. Here the CDR3 DNA reads TGTGCCAGCAGCTTAACGGAGGGGGCCGGCTATGGCTACACCTTC.

This clonotype was found many times. V and J are TRBV11-2 and TRBJ2-5; possibly TRBD2 for D (6 bases). With 5 bases removed from V and 2 bases from J, the gap between germline ends came to 9 bases. CDR3 length: 13 residues. Germline V gene sequence: CDR1 SGHAT, CDR2 FQNNGV. The chain's CDR3 is CASSKGLQETQYF. CDR3 DNA sequence: TGTGCCAGCAGCAAGGGACTGCAAGAGACCCAGTACTTC.

In this sample, this clonotype turned up many times. CDR3 DNA: TGTGCCAGCAGTGCGGGGTTAGCTAACTATGGCTACACCTTC. Translating it yields CASSAGLANYGYTF. This chain joins TRBV9 and TRBJ1-2, with D unclear. Looked up from germline, CDR1 is SGDLS and CDR2 is YYNGEE. This CDR3 is 14 amino acids long. V was trimmed by 5 bases and J by 0 bases, leaving 11 bases between them.

This clonotype showed up just a few times. CDR3 bases: TGTGCCATCAGTGAGGGGACACACCGCGAGCAGTACTTC. Its protein product is CAISEGTHREQYF. The chain is built from TRBV10-3 and TRBJ2-7; perhaps TRBD1 as D (6 bases). Trimming cost V 2 bases and J 6 bases, with 11 bases left between them. Germline CDR1 is ENHRY and CDR2 is SYGVKD. The CDR3 has 13 amino acids.

At least ten counts were recorded for this clonotype. The V gene is TRBV20-1, the J gene TRBJ2-2, with 9 bases that match TRBD2. The CDR3 is made up of 15 amino acids. Losses at the gene ends were 0 bases for V and 4 bases for J; bases not matched to a gene: 3. The germline V gene encodes CDR1 DFQATT and CDR2 SNEGSKA (reference sequence). Written as DNA, the CDR3 is TGCAGTGCTAGAGATCTGCGGGGGGGCACCGGGGAGCTGTTTTTT. This sequence encodes CSARDLRGGTGELFF.

This chain uses TRBV11-2 with TRBJ1-5, with D possibly being TRBD1 (6 bases). Trimming took 5 bases from V and 7 from J, leaving 18 bases between them. CDR3 length equals 15 residues. Germline loops: CDR1 SGHAT, CDR2 FQNNGV. CDR3 amino acids: CASSTRGGGGQPQHF. CDR3 nucleotides: TGTGCCAGCAGCACCAGAGGGGGGGGGGGCCAGCCCCAGCATTTT.

This clonotype was recorded many times. The rearrangement links TRBV15 to TRBJ2-3, with TRBD2 identical over 12 bases. Germline CDR1 reads LNHNV; CDR2 reads YYDKDF (reference sequence). Trimming cost V 6 bases and J 5 bases; bases outside gene matches: 6. The CDR3 length is 15 residues. CDR3 sequence reads: CATSTGTSGLDTQYF. In DNA form, the CDR3 reads TGTGCCACCAGTACCGGGACTAGCGGGCTAGATACGCAGTATTTT.

In its sample, this clonotype was seen a few times. The chain combines TRBV28 with TRBJ1-2; D gene ambiguous. CDR3 length: 10 residues. Per the germline V gene, CDR1 is MDHEN and CDR2 is SYDVKM. The V end lost 7 bases, the J end lost 3 bases, and 3 bases lay between the germline ends. The CDR3 is CASNYYGYTF. CDR3 DNA: TGTGCCAGCAACTACTATGGCTACACCTTC.

This clonotype came up many times. V is TRBV28 and J is TRBJ2-5, with D hard to call. The CDR3 sequence is 13 residues long. Germline V CDR1 and CDR2: MDHEN, SYDVKM. Trimming took off 6 bases at V and 3 bases at J, with 11 bases between the two ends. The CDR3 sequence: CASRPSTEETQYF. In nucleotides, the CDR3 is TGTGCCAGCAGGCCGTCGACGGAAGAGACCCAGTACTTC.

The J gene is TRBJ2-5, the V gene TRBV20-1; 12 bases agree with TRBD2. The CDR3 extends over 15 amino acids. The J segment lost 2 bases and the V segment lost 2 bases, leaving 3 bases of the junction unmatched. Germline assignment: CDR1 DFQATT and CDR2 SNEGSKA (reference sequence). The CDR3 nucleotides are TGCAGTGCTAGACGACTAGCGGGGGTACAAGAGACCCAGTACTTC. Translated, it gives CSARRLAGVQETQYF.

This clonotype was counted many times. V and J are TRBV12-3 or TRBV12-4 and TRBJ2-5, with D tentatively TRBD1 or TRBD2 (5 bases each). Trimming left V 3 bases short and J 4 bases short, with 12 bases between. This CDR3 is 14 amino acids long. CDR3 bases: TGTGCCAGCAGTTTTAGAGGGGCCTCAGAGACCCAGTACTTC. This encodes CASSFRGASETQYF.

The rearrangement uses TRBV2 and TRBJ2-7; D tentatively reads TRBD1 or TRBD2 (6 bases each). Between the trimmed V and J ends, which lost 7 bases and 5 bases, there was a span of 15 bases. This CDR3 region has 13 residues. Per the germline V gene, CDR1 is SNHLY and CDR2 is FYNNEI. CDR3 in DNA: TGTGCCAGCACCGAAGGGGGGTCGCACGAGCAGTACTTC. It is translated as CASTEGGSHEQYF.

This clonotype was picked up a small number of times. The chain is built from TRBV25-1 and TRBJ2-3, with 9 bases identical to TRBD2. CDR1 is MGHDK, CDR2 SYGVNS, per germline. Trimming cost V 2 bases and J 4 bases; bases outside gene matches: 10. The CDR3 length is 17 residues. CDR3 residues: CASSEPRGGLFSDTQYF. The CDR3 bases are TGTGCCAGCAGTGAACCGCGGGGGGGCCTTTTTTCAGATACGCAGTATTTT.